The clone carrying this T cell receptor (beta chain) was picked up many times. V was pared by 0 bases and J by 3 bases, with 17 bases between. CDR3 length equals 17 residues. From germline, CDR1 is MNHEY and CDR2 SVGEGT. The data stem from a study of regulatory T cells in long-lasting Graves disease. At the level of the study: More than 5 years of antithyroid drugs with positive TSH receptor antibodies defined persistent Graves' disease.

The time point is: persistent/refractory GD, antithyroid drugs over 5 years with positive TRAb. From RNA extracted from PBMCs, the TCR library was made. Patients all came to the study from an endocrinology department in Xi'an, China. Libraries of TCR beta came from iRepertoire HTBI primers plus Arm-PCR of CDR3 regions. MiXCR, applied by TCRdb to the multiplex PCR reads, yields one record per CDR3 protein. The sample holds 400,000 to 500,000 distinct CDR3 sequences, 20% to 25% seen once. The sample in question was peripheral blood mononuclear cells (PBMCs), obtained when the disease was refractory, from a patient treated with antithyroid drugs. The V call is TRBV6-2 or TRBV6-3, the J call TRBJ1-1, with unresolved D. The sequence came from a female donor with Graves disease. CDR3 nucleotide sequence: TGTGCCAGCAGTTACTCGGTGACGGGCGCGGAGGACACTGAAGCTTTCTTT. It encodes CASSYSVTGAEDTEAFF.